This T cell receptor beta chain came from a study of blood T cells in healthy people across ages. General study results and limits: Among long-lived donors, naive CD4+ cells were more numerous and diversity higher than in aged donors. Per million T cells, TCR beta diversity dropped roughly linearly as age increased.

V shed 4 bases and J shed 5 bases, with 17 bases lying between them. Germline CDR1 is SGHTA and CDR2 is FQGNSA. This CDR3 comprises 15 residues. To note about this clonotype: Its specificity is unknown.

With a J-beta primer mix and a sample-barcoded 5' primer, a second PCR ran roughly 6 to 12 cycles. TCRdb reanalysed the 5' RACE reads using MiXCR and keeps one entry per CDR3 protein. The sample has hundreds of thousands of distinct CDR3 sequences; 35% to 50% are singletons. The chain joins TRBV7-2 to TRBJ2-5; D may be TRBD1 (5 bases). This clonotype was sampled from an elderly man in good health. Sequenced: blood. This CDR3 is CASSSTVISGETQYF. Here the CDR3 DNA reads TGTGCCAGCAGCTCGACAGTTATCTCTGGGGAGACCCAGTACTTC.